These T cell receptor beta chains were read from a single sample in a study of T-cell memory formation after mild COVID-19. A single record per CDR3 protein comes from TCRdb applying MiXCR to the 5' RACE reads. The repertoire consists of fewer than 300,000 distinct CDR3 sequences, with over 15% occurring once and the leading ten covering roughly 21%. Sequenced material: PBMCs or a T cell subset sorted from them (not recorded which). The receptor source for this set is a man aged 18 to 29 who had mild COVID-19 (a few samples of this study predate the infection). Cell type and time point are not known. CDR3s include the opening cysteine and the closing phenylalanine or tryptophan. The D gene is left open where the match is weak. The listing skips clone size in some rows; elsewhere it reads once, few, many or a size class.

V gene	J gene	D gene	CDR3 length	clone size	CDR3 protein	CDR3 DNA
TRBV7-9	TRBJ1-2	-	13	-	CASSLPPGSGYTF	TGTGCCAGCAGCTTACCTCCGGGTTCAGGCTACACCTTC
TRBV5-1	TRBJ2-5	-	17	many	CASSLEVRRVVQETQYF	TGCGCCAGCAGCTTGGAAGTCCGACGTGTGGTTCAAGAGACCCAGTACTTC
TRBV29-1	TRBJ2-2	-	14	-	CSVDLFTTTGELFF	TGCAGCGTTGATCTGTTCACGACCACCGGGGAGCTGTTTTTT
TRBV9	TRBJ1-5	-	14	-	CASSVGGVGQPQHF	TGTGCCAGCAGCGTAGGAGGGGTAGGGCAGCCCCAGCATTTT
TRBV12-3/TRBV12-4	TRBJ2-3	-	14	-	CASSEGPSTDTQYF	TGTGCCAGCAGTGAGGGACCAAGCACAGATACGCAGTATTTT
TRBV4-2	TRBJ2-3	TRBD2	17	-	CASSHLSWRGVADTQYF	TGTGCCAGCAGCCACCTCTCATGGCGGGGGGTGGCAGATACGCAGTATTTT
TRBV6-5	TRBJ2-1	TRBD1	15	-	CASSSWTGGAGEQFF	TGTGCCAGCAGCTCATGGACAGGGGGCGCGGGTGAGCAGTTCTTC
TRBV19	TRBJ2-5	-	11	-	CASSSTQTQYF	TGTGCCAGTAGTTCGACCCAGACCCAGTACTTC
TRBV5-1	TRBJ2-3	TRBD1	14	-	CASSGQGSTDTQYF	TGCGCCAGCAGCGGACAGGGGAGCACAGATACGCAGTATTTT
TRBV12-3/TRBV12-4	TRBJ2-1	-	17	many	CASRAPGASSSYNEQFF	TGTGCCAGCAGAGCCCCGGGCGCCTCGAGCTCCTACAATGAGCAGTTCTTC
TRBV10-3	TRBJ2-5	TRBD1	15	few	CAIGPGQGFGETQYF	TGTGCCATAGGCCCGGGACAGGGCTTCGGAGAGACCCAGTACTTC
TRBV7-9	TRBJ2-5	-	14	-	CASSLVASQETQYF	TGTGCCAGCAGCTTAGTTGCGAGCCAAGAGACCCAGTACTTC
TRBV6-6	TRBJ2-7	TRBD2	15	few	CASSIQVAGDYEQYF	TGTGCCAGCAGTATTCAAGTAGCGGGGGACTACGAGCAGTACTTC
TRBV3-1	TRBJ1-2	-	14	few	CASSPAGPIEGYTF	TGTGCCAGCAGCCCCGCAGGGCCTATAGAAGGCTACACCTTC
TRBV7-6	TRBJ1-1	-	11	-	CASGSDTEAFF	TGTGCCAGCGGATCGGACACTGAAGCTTTCTTT
TRBV12-3/TRBV12-4	TRBJ2-3	-	13	few	CASSFARTDTQYF	TGTGCCAGCAGTTTTGCCAGGACAGATACGCAGTATTTT
TRBV6-5	TRBJ2-1	TRBD1	16	few	CASSLNPGQGANEQFF	TGTGCCAGCAGTTTGAACCCGGGACAGGGGGCCAATGAGCAGTTCTTC
TRBV11-2	TRBJ2-1	TRBD2	17	-	CASSLELAGVSYNEQFF	TGTGCCAGCAGCTTAGAGCTAGCGGGGGTGTCCTACAATGAGCAGTTCTTC
TRBV6-2/TRBV6-3	TRBJ2-2	-	17	few	CASNDISRRENTGELFF	TGTGCCAGCAACGACATATCGCGGAGGGAAAACACCGGGGAGCTGTTTTTT
TRBV28	TRBJ1-5	-	16	few	CASSTLISPDNQPQHF	TGTGCCAGCTCCACCTTAATCTCTCCCGACAATCAGCCCCAGCATTTT